The present TCR beta chain was sequenced within a study of CD8 T cells in ankylosing spondylitis. The study, taken as a whole, reports: A motif in TCR beta, a set of 8 or 9 highly homologous variants, appeared characteristic of ankylosing spondylitis blood.

TCRdb processed the 5' RACE reads anew with MiXCR; each CDR3 protein has one entry. The sample has about 390,000 distinct CDR3 sequences, approximately 20% seen once. This CDR3 has 16 residues. The trim removed 8 bases at V and 7 bases at J, leaving 12 bases unmatched. Per germline, CDR1 SGHVS and CDR2 FQNEAQ. About this clonotype itself: Its antigen is not identified.

The receptor's source is a male donor with ankylosing spondylitis. This chain links TRBV7-8 with TRBJ2-1; TRBD2 matches at 12 bases. Sequencing used blood, either unsorted or a sorted T cell fraction (not recorded which). The CDR3 nucleotides read TGTGCCAGCGTAAGGGGTGCTAGCGGGGGGGGGAATGAGCAGTTCTTC. Residues: CASVRGASGGGNEQFF.